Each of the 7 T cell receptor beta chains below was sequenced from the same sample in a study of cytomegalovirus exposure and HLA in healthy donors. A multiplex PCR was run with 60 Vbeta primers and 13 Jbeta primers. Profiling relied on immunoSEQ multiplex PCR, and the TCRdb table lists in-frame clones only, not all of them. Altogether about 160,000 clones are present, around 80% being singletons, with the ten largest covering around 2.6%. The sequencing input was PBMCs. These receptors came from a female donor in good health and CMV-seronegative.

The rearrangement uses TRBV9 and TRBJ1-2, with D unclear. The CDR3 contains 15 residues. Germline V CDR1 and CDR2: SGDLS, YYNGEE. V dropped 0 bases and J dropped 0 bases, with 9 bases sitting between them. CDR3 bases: TGTGCCAGCAGCGTAGCTCCGGGAGCTAACTATGGCTACACCTTC. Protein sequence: CASSVAPGANYGYTF.

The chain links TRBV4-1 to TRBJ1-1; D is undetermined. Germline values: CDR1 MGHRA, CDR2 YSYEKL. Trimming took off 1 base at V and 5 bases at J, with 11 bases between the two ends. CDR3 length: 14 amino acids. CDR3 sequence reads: CASSQVSGVTEAFF. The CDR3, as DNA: TGCGCCAGCAGCCAAGTTTCTGGAGTGACTGAAGCTTTCTTT.

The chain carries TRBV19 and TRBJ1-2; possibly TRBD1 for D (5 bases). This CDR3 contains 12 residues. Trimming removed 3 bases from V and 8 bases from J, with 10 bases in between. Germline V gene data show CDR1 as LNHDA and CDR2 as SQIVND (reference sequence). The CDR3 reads CASSMGGDGYTF. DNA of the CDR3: TGTGCCAGTAGTATGGGAGGGGACGGCTACACCTTC.

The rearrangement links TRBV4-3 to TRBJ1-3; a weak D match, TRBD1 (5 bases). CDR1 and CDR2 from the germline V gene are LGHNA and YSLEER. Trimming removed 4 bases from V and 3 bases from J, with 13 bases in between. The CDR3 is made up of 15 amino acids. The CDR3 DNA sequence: TGCGCCAGCAGCCGAATGGACAAACTTGGAAACACCATATATTTT. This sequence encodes CASSRMDKLGNTIYF.

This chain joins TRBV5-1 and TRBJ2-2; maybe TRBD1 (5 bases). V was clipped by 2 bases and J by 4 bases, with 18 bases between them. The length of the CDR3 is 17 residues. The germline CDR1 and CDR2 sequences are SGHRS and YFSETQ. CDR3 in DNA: TGCGCCAGCAGCTTTTTACAGGCTCCCCAGGGCACCGGGGAGCTGTTTTTT. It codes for CASSFLQAPQGTGELFF.

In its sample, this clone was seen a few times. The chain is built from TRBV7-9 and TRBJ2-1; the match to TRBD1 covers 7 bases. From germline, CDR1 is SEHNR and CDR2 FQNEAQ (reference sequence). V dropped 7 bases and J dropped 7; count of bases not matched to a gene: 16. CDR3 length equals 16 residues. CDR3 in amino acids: CASTRTDRDRRNEQFF. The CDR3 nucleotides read TGTGCCAGCACCCGGACTGACCGGGACAGACGTAATGAGCAGTTCTTC.

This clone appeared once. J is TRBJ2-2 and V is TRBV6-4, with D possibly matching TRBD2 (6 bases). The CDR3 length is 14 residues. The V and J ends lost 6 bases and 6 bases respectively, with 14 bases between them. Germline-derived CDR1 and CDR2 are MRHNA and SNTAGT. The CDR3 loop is CASSAMGGAGELFF. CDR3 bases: TGTGCCAGCAGCGCGATGGGCGGGGCCGGGGAGCTGTTTTTT.